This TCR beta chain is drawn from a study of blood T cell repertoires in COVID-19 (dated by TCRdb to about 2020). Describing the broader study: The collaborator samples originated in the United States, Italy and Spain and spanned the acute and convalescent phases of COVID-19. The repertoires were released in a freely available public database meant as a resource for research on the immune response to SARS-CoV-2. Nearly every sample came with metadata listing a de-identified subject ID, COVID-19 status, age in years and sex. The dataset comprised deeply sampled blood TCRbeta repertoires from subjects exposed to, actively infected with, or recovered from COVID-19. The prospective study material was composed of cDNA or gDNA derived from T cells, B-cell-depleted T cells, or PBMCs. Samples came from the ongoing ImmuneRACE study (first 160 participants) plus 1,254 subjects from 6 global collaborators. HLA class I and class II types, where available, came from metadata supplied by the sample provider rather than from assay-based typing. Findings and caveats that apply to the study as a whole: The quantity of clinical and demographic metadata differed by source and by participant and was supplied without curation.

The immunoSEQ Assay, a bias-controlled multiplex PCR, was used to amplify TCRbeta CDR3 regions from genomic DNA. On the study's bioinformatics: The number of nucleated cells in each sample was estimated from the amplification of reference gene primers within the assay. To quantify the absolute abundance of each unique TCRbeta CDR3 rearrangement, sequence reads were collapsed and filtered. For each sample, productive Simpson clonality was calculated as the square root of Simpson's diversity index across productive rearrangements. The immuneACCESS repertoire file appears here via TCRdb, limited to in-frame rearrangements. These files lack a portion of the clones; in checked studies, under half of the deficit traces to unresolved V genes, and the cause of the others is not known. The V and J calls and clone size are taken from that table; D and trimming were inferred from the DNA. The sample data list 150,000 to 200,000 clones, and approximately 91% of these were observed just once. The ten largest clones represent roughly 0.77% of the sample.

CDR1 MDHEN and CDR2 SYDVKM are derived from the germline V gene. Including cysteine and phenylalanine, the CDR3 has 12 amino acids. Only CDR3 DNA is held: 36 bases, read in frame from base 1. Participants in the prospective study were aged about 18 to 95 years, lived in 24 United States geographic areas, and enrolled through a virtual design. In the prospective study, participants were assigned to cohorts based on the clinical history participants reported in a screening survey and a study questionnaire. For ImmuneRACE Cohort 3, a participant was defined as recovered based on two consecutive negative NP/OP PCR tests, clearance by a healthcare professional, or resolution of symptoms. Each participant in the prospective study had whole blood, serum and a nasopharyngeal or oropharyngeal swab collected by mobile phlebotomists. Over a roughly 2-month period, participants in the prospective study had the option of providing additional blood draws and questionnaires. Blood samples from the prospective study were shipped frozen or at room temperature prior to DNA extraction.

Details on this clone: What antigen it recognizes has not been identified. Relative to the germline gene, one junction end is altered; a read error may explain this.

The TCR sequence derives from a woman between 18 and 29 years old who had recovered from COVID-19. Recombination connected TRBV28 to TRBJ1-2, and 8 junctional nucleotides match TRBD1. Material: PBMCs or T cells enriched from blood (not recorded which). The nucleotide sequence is TGTGCCAGCAGTTATGGCCCAGGGGGCCTATTCTTC. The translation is CASSYGPGGLFF.